This T cell receptor beta chain was retrieved from a study of graft-versus-host responses after intestinal transplantation. Study in general: Transplant types were multivisceral, liver-intestinal, or isolated intestinal. Induction with anti-thymocyte globulin, then tacrolimus and steroids for approximately three years, was given to all recipients. Study conclusions and caveats: Recipient marrow held GvH clones, some first seen in ileum or blood.

With regard to this clone: Its matching antigen is unknown.

V was shortened by 6 bases and J by 1 base, with 16 bases between the two germline ends. CDR3 length: 15 amino acids. The table came from immunoSEQ multiplex PCR; TCRdb's copy has only in-frame clones and leaves some out. The sample records 35,000 to 40,000 clones, about four fifths being singletons. The V and J genes are TRBV23-1 and TRBJ2-7, with D possibly matching TRBD1 (5 bases). TRBV23-1 is an open reading frame, and its role is uncertain. The starting material was PBMCs, obtained 1,000 to 1,300 days after transplant. The clonotype was recovered from a human patient who received an intestinal transplant, so some T cells may come from the graft donor. The CDR3 loop is CASSQHGAVSYEQYF. The CDR3 DNA is TGCGCCAGCAGCCAGCATGGGGCAGTTTCCTACGAGCAGTACTTC.